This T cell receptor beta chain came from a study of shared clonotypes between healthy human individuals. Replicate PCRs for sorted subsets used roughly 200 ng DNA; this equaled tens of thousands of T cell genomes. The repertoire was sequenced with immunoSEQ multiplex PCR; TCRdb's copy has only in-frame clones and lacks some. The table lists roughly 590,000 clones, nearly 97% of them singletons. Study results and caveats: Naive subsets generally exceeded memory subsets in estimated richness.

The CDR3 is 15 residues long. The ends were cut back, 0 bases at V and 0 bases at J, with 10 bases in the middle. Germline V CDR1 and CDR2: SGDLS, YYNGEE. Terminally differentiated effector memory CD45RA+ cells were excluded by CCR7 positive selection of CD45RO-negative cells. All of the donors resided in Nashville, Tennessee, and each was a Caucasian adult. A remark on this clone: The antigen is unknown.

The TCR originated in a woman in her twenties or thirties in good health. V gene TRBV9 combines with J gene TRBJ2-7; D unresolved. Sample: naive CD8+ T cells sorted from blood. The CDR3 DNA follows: TGTGCCAGCAGCGTAGGTGGCGGAACCTCCTACGAGCAGTACTTC. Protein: CASSVGGGTSYEQYF.